The 32 T cell receptor beta chains listed next were all sequenced from one sample in a study of human T cells and chemical hapten exposure. Time point here: patch test 2, 6 weeks after DPC sensitization. As to treatment: therapeutic diphenylcyclopropenone sensitization with weekly scalp DPC. In TCRdb, the RACE reads were re-called with MiXCR into one record per CDR3 protein. The table shows 360,000 or so distinct CDR3 sequences, with about 6.3% occurring only once. Sequences were derived from whole blood, sampled in connection with sensitization to the hapten diphenylcyclopropenone (DPC). These receptor sequences come from a woman aged 18-29 years with alopecia areata. Some clones in this sample may be carry-over from other donors' samples.

This rearrangement joins TRBV27 to TRBJ2-3; D not certain. The V gene lost 3 bases and the J gene lost 6 bases, with 13 bases spanning the gap. Germline V gives CDR1 MNHEY, CDR2 SMNVEV (reference sequence). The CDR3 is 14 residues long. The CDR3 spells CASSLRSLLDTQYF. The CDR3 region has the DNA TGTGCCAGCAGTTTGCGGTCTCTACTCGATACGCAGTATTTT.

The table lists this clonotype with a few counts. This chain uses TRBV6-1 with TRBJ1-6; D might be TRBD1 (5 bases). Per the germline V gene, CDR1 is MNHNS and CDR2 is SASEGT. V lost 2 bases to trimming and J lost 0 bases, with 14 bases between them. This CDR3 comprises 18 residues. The CDR3 reads CASSELRGRSSYNSPLHF. CDR3 nucleotide sequence: TGTGCCAGCAGTGAATTACGGGGACGTAGCTCCTATAATTCACCCCTCCACTTT.

This clonotype was detected ten times or more. The rearrangement joins TRBV5-5 to TRBJ1-2; D remains unclear. CDR3 length: 12 residues. CDR1 SGHKS and CDR2 YYEKEE come from the germline V gene (reference sequence). The ends were cut back, 5 bases at V and 4 bases at J, with 9 bases in the middle. CDR3 protein: CASRGVAYGYTF. In DNA form, the CDR3 reads TGTGCCAGCAGGGGAGTCGCCTATGGCTACACCTTC.

V is TRBV29-1 and J is TRBJ2-5; 13 bases are shared with TRBD2. There are 16 residues in the CDR3. Germline V lookup: CDR1 SQVTM, CDR2 ANQGSEA. V was clipped by 6 bases and J by 5 bases; unmatched bases: 12. The DNA of the CDR3 is TGCAGCGTGCGGGACGGAGGGACTAGCGGGGATGAGACCCAGTACTTC. It specifies CSVRDGGTSGDETQYF.

This clonotype was counted many times. The V and J genes are TRBV4-2 and TRBJ1-5, with 7 bases lining up with TRBD1. The CDR3 extends over 15 amino acids. J gave up 5 bases and V 4 bases, and 8 bases lay outside the gene matches. The germline V gene has CDR1 LGHNA and CDR2 YNFKEQ. Written as DNA, the CDR3 is TGTGCCAGCAGCCTTCTATCAGGGGGGGATCAGCCCCAGCATTTT. Translating it yields CASSLLSGGDQPQHF.

The table lists this clonotype with a few counts. This chain joins TRBV5-1 and TRBJ1-5; D gene unclear. The CDR3 covers 15 residues. Per germline, CDR1 SGHRS and CDR2 YFSETQ. Trimming pared 0 bases from V and 2 bases from J, leaving 9 bases between. The DNA of the CDR3 is TGCGCCAGCAGCTTGGGGCAGAGTGGCAATCAGCCCCAGCATTTT. Its translation is CASSLGQSGNQPQHF.

Many counts were recorded for this clonotype. The chain uses TRBV12-3 or TRBV12-4 and TRBJ1-2; 10 nucleotides agree with TRBD1. This CDR3 contains 16 residues. The J segment lost 5 bases and the V segment lost 6 bases, leaving 12 bases of the junction unmatched. The CDR3 reads CASRGWDRGRTYGYTF. The CDR3 DNA follows: TGTGCCAGCAGGGGTTGGGACAGGGGTAGGACGTATGGCTACACCTTC.

This chain connects TRBV5-4 to TRBJ1-3, with a tentative D call TRBD1 (5 bases). The germline V gene encodes CDR1 SGHNT and CDR2 YYREEE (reference sequence). Trimming pared 1 base from V and 2 bases from J, leaving 10 bases between. CDR3 length: 15 residues. The CDR3 loop is CASSLNGGAGNTIYF. CDR3 DNA sequence: TGTGCCAGCAGCTTGAACGGGGGGGCTGGAAACACCATATATTTT.

This clonotype was observed many times. The chain employs TRBV7-2 and TRBJ1-5, with 8 bases fitting TRBD1. V gave up 0 bases and J gave up 7 bases; unmatched junction bases: 8. The germline gives CDR1 SGHTA, CDR2 FQGNSA. This CDR3 spans 16 amino acids. The CDR3 bases are TGTGCCAGCAGCTTAGCAGGACAGGGAGGGTGGCAGCCCCAGCATTTT. The encoded protein is CASSLAGQGGWQPQHF.

In its sample, this clonotype was seen a few times. V and J are TRBV5-6 and TRBJ1-6; the match to TRBD1 covers 8 bases. CDR1 and CDR2 (germline): SGHDT, YYEEEE. With 4 bases clipped from V and 9 bases from J, the junction kept 12 bases outside the gene matches. The CDR3 is 16 residues long. CDR3 sequence reads: CASSRSGQGWGSPLHF. DNA for the CDR3: TGTGCCAGCAGCCGATCCGGACAGGGTTGGGGTTCACCCCTCCACTTT. The variable domain in full, with the rest retrieved from reference TRBV5-6 and TRBJ1-6, is DAGVTQSPTHLIKTRGQQVTLRCSPKSGHDTVSWYQQALGQGPQFIFQYYEEEERQRGNFPDRFSGHQFPNYSSELNVNALLLGDSALYLCASSRSGQGWGSPLHFGNGTRLTVT.

The table lists this clonotype with many counts. J is TRBJ1-1 and V is TRBV2, with D possibly matching TRBD1 (6 bases). In germline, CDR1 is SNHLY, CDR2 FYNNEI. The CDR3 sequence is 13 residues long. Trimming stripped 6 bases from V and 4 bases from J, with 12 bases between. As DNA, the CDR3 is TGTGCCAGCAGGGGGGAAGGGGGCACTGAAGCTTTCTTT. The encoded protein is CASRGEGGTEAFF.

This clonotype appeared many times. CDR3 DNA sequence: TGTGCCAGCAGCTTAGCGGTGACAGTTTCCTACAATGAGCAGTTCTTC. Its protein is CASSLAVTVSYNEQFF. This chain connects TRBV7-9 to TRBJ2-1, with D tentatively TRBD1 (5 bases). The germline V gene encodes CDR1 SEHNR and CDR2 FQNEAQ (reference sequence). The CDR3 extends over 16 amino acids. Trimming removed 0 bases at V and 1 base at J, with 10 bases between.

The sample holds many counts of this clonotype. The chain carries TRBV18 and TRBJ1-1; no reliable D call. The germline V and J ends were trimmed by 6 bases and 3 bases, with 14 bases remaining between them. Germline loops: CDR1 KGHSH, CDR2 LQKENI. The CDR3 length is 14 residues. The CDR3, as DNA: TGTGCCAGCTCGGAGACTTGGAGGGACACTGAAGCTTTCTTT. Translation: CASSETWRDTEAFF.

The J gene is TRBJ2-5, the V gene TRBV7-8; no reliable D call. The germline V and J ends were trimmed by 3 bases and 2 bases, with 13 bases remaining between them. Germline lookup yields CDR1 SGHVS and CDR2 FQNEAQ. This CDR3 region has 15 residues. CDR3 DNA sequence: TGTGCCAGCAGCTTCATTCGCAGACCTCAAGAGACCCAGTACTTC. Translating it yields CASSFIRRPQETQYF.

This clonotype was detected a few times. The V gene is TRBV5-1, the J gene TRBJ2-3; D is possibly TRBD2 (6 bases). Per germline, CDR1 SGHRS and CDR2 YFSETQ. This CDR3 contains 15 residues. V was pared by 1 base and J by 2 bases, with 11 bases between. CDR3 in amino acids: CASSLSGLTTDTQYF. The DNA for the CDR3 is TGCGCCAGCAGCTTGAGCGGGCTGACCACAGATACGCAGTATTTT.

There are a few counts of this clonotype. CDR3 protein: CASSQVQGSSQPQHF. CDR3 nucleotide sequence: TGCGCCAGCAGCCAAGTTCAGGGTAGTAGTCAGCCCCAGCATTTT. This rearrangement joins TRBV4-3 to TRBJ1-5; D might be TRBD1 (5 bases). V was cut by 1 base and J by 6 bases, with 13 bases left in between. This CDR3 comprises 15 residues. Germline loops: CDR1 LGHNA, CDR2 YSLEER.

The J gene is TRBJ2-1, the V gene TRBV6-2 or TRBV6-3; 12 nucleotides line up with TRBD1. Germline V CDR1 and CDR2: MNHEY, SVGEGT. V was clipped by 5 bases and J by 7 bases; unmatched bases: 3. The CDR3 totals 14 residues. This CDR3 is CASSGTGGSNEQFF. CDR3 DNA: TGTGCCAGCAGTGGGACAGGGGGCTCTAATGAGCAGTTCTTC.

This clonotype occurred many times. The chain uses TRBV7-9 and TRBJ1-2, with D unclear. V lost 5 bases to trimming and J lost 4 bases, with 11 bases between them. Germline CDR1 SEHNR, CDR2 FQNEAQ (reference sequence). The CDR3 length is 13 residues. The CDR3 DNA is TGTGCCAGCAGCACAGAGGCTTCCTATGGCTACACCTTC. Its protein is CASSTEASYGYTF. The whole variable domain, remainder taken from reference TRBV7-9 and TRBJ1-2, is DTGVSQNPRHKITKRGQNVTFRCDPISEHNRLYWYRQTLGQGPEFLTYFQNEAQLEKSRLLSDRFSAERPKGSFSTLEIQRTEQGDSAMYLCASSTEASYGYTFGSGTRLTVV.

This clonotype was seen at least ten times. The chain has TRBV20-1 and TRBJ1-1; D gene uncertain. The CDR3 covers 10 residues. Germline V gene sequence: CDR1 DFQATT, CDR2 SNEGSKA (reference sequence). The germline V and J ends were trimmed by 3 bases and 4 bases, with 3 bases remaining between them. The CDR3 protein is CSASPTEAFF. The CDR3 DNA reads TGCAGTGCTAGTCCCACTGAAGCTTTCTTT.

This clonotype has ten or more counts. The chain employs TRBV12-3 or TRBV12-4 and TRBJ2-3; D gene uncertain. V shed 6 bases and J shed 6 bases, with 7 bases lying between them. This CDR3 is built from 11 residues. This CDR3 is CASSPRDTQYF. In DNA, the CDR3 is TGTGCCAGCAGCCCCCGGGATACGCAGTATTTT.

There are many counts of this clonotype. V gene TRBV28 combines with J gene TRBJ2-6; the D gene is possibly TRBD1 (6 bases). Trimming took 4 bases from V and 0 from J, leaving 7 bases between them. CDR3 size: 15 residues. CDR1 MDHEN and CDR2 SYDVKM come from the germline V gene. The CDR3 sequence: CASSSGASGANVLTF. Here the CDR3 DNA reads TGTGCCAGCAGTTCAGGGGCCTCTGGGGCCAACGTCCTGACTTTC.

This clonotype was seen at least ten times. The chain uses TRBV12-3 or TRBV12-4 and TRBJ1-5, with a tentative D call TRBD1 (6 bases). Trimming shortened V by 6 bases and J by 7 bases, and 16 bases separated the two germline ends. CDR3 length: 14 amino acids. CDR3 sequence (DNA): TGTGCCAGCAGACCACAGGGAGAAAGACAGCCCCAGCATTTT. It translates to CASRPQGERQPQHF.

Only a few counts were recorded for this clonotype. The chain couples TRBV6-5 to TRBJ1-1, with D possibly being TRBD1 (5 bases). In germline, CDR1 is MNHEY, CDR2 SVGAGI. CDR3 length: 14 residues. V lost 5 bases, J lost 7 bases, and 17 bases lay in between. Written as DNA, the CDR3 is TGTGCCAGCAGTCCAACCGGGACCGCGAATGAAGCTTTCTTT. It encodes CASSPTGTANEAFF.

This clonotype came up many times. The V gene is TRBV19, the J gene TRBJ1-2; tentatively, D is TRBD1 (5 bases). This CDR3 region has 15 residues. Germline CDR1 and CDR2: LNHDA and SQIVND (reference sequence). Trimming cost V 5 bases and J 0 bases, with 13 bases left between them. DNA of the CDR3: TGTGCCAGTAGTCCCCGCGGACAATCTAACTATGGCTACACCTTC. It specifies CASSPRGQSNYGYTF. The full variable domain, its missing parts supplied by reference TRBV19 and TRBJ1-2, is DGGITQSPKYLFRKEGQNVTLSCEQNLNHDAMYWYRQDPGQGLRLIYYSQIVNDFQKGDIAEGYSVSREKKESFPLTVTSAQKNPTAFYLCASSPRGQSNYGYTFGSGTRLTVV.

The rearrangement links TRBV9 to TRBJ1-5; D is uncertain. The CDR3 length is 15 residues. Germline CDR1 SGDLS, CDR2 YYNGEE. V lost 0 bases and J 1 base, leaving 8 bases between the germline ends. The CDR3 coding sequence is TGTGCCAGCAGCGTAGACGCCTCAAGCAATCAGCCCCAGCATTTT. This gives the protein CASSVDASSNQPQHF.

This clonotype occurred many times. The rearrangement joins TRBV12-3 or TRBV12-4 to TRBJ1-1; no definite D call. The CDR3 loop spans 12 amino acids. V lost 8 bases to trimming and J lost 4 bases, with 11 bases between them. This chain's CDR3 is CASSRWGTEAFF. The CDR3 region has the DNA TGTGCCAGCTCTCGTTGGGGCACTGAAGCTTTCTTT.

The chain carries TRBV6-6 and TRBJ2-5; TRBD1 is a possible D gene (6 bases). The germline CDR1 and CDR2 sequences are MNHNY and SVGAGI (reference sequence). The CDR3 consists of 14 residues. Trimming pared 0 bases from V and 6 bases from J, leaving 11 bases between. The CDR3 DNA sequence: TGTGCCAGCAGTTACTCGAGGCAGGGGCAGACCCAGTACTTC. Protein product: CASSYSRQGQTQYF.

This clonotype was seen ten or more times. The V gene is TRBV12-3 or TRBV12-4, the J gene TRBJ1-6; D is unclear. This CDR3 is 12 amino acids long. Trimming took off 3 bases at V and 9 bases at J, with 6 bases between the two ends. The CDR3 DNA is TGTGCCAGCAGTTTGCCCCTTTCACCCCTCCACTTT. Translating gives CASSLPLSPLHF.

This clonotype has ten or more counts. The V and J genes are TRBV10-3 and TRBJ2-7, with D uncertain. V lost 0 bases and J lost 2, with 5 bases in between. The CDR3 is 13 residues long. In germline, CDR1 is ENHRY, CDR2 SYGVKD. In DNA, the CDR3 is TGTGCCATCAGTGAGTCCGAGACCTACGAGCAGTACTTC. Protein: CAISESETYEQYF.

V and J are TRBV6-5 and TRBJ2-7; TRBD1 aligns across 7 bases. The CDR3 is made up of 16 amino acids. The ends lost 6 bases at V and 0 bases at J; junction bases unmatched: 11. The germline V gene has CDR1 MNHEY and CDR2 SVGAGI. Here the CDR3 reads CASRRFGTAGSYEQYF. CDR3 bases: TGTGCCAGCAGGCGATTTGGGACAGCCGGCTCCTACGAGCAGTACTTC.

This clonotype was detected ten times or more. In nucleotides, the CDR3 is TGTGCCAGCAGCCAAGAAGGTGAAGCTTTCTTT. Protein: CASSQEGEAFF. The V and J genes are TRBV3-1 and TRBJ1-1; no clear D. From germline, CDR1 is LGHDT and CDR2 YNNKEL (reference sequence). V was shortened by 0 bases and J by 7 bases, with 3 bases between the two germline ends. This CDR3 comprises 11 residues.

The chain recombines TRBV20-1 with TRBJ2-3; 9 bases align to TRBD2. Germline CDR1 is DFQATT and CDR2 is SNEGSKA (reference sequence). CDR3 length: 17 residues. V shed 3 bases and J 4 bases; nucleotides not matched to a gene: 14. In DNA form, the CDR3 reads TGCAGTGCTAGCCGTCAACCTGGCGGGGGGGGCGCAGATACGCAGTATTTT. Its protein product is CSASRQPGGGGADTQYF.